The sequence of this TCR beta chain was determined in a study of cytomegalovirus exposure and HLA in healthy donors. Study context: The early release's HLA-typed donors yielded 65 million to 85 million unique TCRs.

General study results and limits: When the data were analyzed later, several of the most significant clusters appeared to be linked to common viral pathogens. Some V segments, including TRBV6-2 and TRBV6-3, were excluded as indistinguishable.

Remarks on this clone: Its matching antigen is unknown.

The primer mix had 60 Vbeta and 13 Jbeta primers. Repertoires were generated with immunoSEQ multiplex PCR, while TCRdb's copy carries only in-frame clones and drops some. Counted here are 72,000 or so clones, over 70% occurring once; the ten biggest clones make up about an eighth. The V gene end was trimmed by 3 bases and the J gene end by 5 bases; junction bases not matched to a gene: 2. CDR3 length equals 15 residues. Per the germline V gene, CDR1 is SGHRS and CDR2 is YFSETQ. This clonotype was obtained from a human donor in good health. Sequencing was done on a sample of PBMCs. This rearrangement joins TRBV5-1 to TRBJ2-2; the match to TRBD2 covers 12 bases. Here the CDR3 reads CASSSTSGSTGELFF. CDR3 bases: TGCGCCAGCAGCTCGACTAGCGGGAGTACCGGGGAGCTGTTTTTT.